This T cell receptor beta chain was identified in a study of blood T cell repertoires in COVID-19. Overall study context: Samples of COVID-19 (acute and convalescent) were obtained from the United States, Italy and Spain. T cells, B-cell-depleted T cells, or PBMCs provided the cDNA or gDNA that served as material.

The CDR3 spans 14 residues. Germline V gives CDR1 KGHSH, CDR2 LQKENI. The germline V and J ends were trimmed by 3 bases and 4 bases, with 12 bases remaining between them. Authors' data handling: The authors estimated nucleated cell counts from reference gene primer amplification. Only in-frame clones appear in the TCRdb table, and some are missing; sequencing was by immunoSEQ multiplex PCR. V, J and clone size are those of that table, while D and trimming were read from the DNA. Seen here are roughly 230,000 clones, about nine tenths observed once, and the top ten hold about 0.8%. The chain uses TRBV18 and TRBJ1-1; TRBD1 might be the D (5 bases). This clonotype was sampled from a man aged 30 to 39 with COVID-19, enrolled during active disease. The sample was peripheral blood. In nucleotides, the CDR3 is TGTGCCAGCTCACCCGCCGGGGGGAGCACTGAAGCTTTCTTT. Protein: CASSPAGGSTEAFF.